The T cell receptor beta chain described here comes from a study of blood T cell repertoires in COVID-19 (dated by TCRdb to 2019 to 2021). As for the study more broadly: Collaborator samples came from the United States, Italy and Spain and covered acute and convalescent phases of COVID-19. The material from the prospective study consisted of cDNA or gDNA derived from T cells, B-cell-depleted T cells, or PBMCs. Subjects who had been exposed to COVID-19, were actively infected with it, or had recovered from it provided the deeply sampled blood TCRbeta repertoires that made up the dataset. The repertoires were released in a freely available public database intended as a resource for research on the immune response to SARS-CoV-2. The samples were drawn from two sources: the first 160 participants of the ongoing ImmuneRACE study, and 950 to 1,500 subjects contributed by 6 global collaborators. The sample metadata nearly always contained a de-identified subject ID, COVID-19 status, age in years and sex. Where HLA class I and class II types were available, the types were taken from metadata supplied by the sample provider, not from assay-based typing.

Each collaborating institution followed its own protocols to collect whole blood in K2EDTA tubes. For TCRbeta analysis, collaborator samples were shipped as frozen whole blood, as isolated PBMCs, or as DNA extracted from either sample type. TCRbeta CDR3 regions were amplified from genomic DNA by means of the immunoSEQ Assay, a bias-controlled multiplex PCR. As for how the authors treated the data: The number of nucleated cells in each sample was estimated by amplification of reference gene primers within the assay. Sequence reads were collapsed and filtered to measure the absolute abundance of every unique TCRbeta CDR3 rearrangement. For each sample, productive Simpson clonality was calculated by taking the square root of Simpson's diversity index across productive rearrangements. TCRdb mirrors the immuneACCESS table, restricted to in-frame sequences. Some clones are absent from its copies; in checked studies, under half trace to an unresolved V gene, and the reason for the others is unknown. V, J and clone size are those of that table, while D and trimming were read from the DNA. The sample records some 280,000 clones, roughly 85% of which are singletons. Of the sample, less than 3% is held by the ten largest clones.

Note on this clone: This receptor's antigen is unknown. No much larger clone exists at a distance of one base, and base qualities are not known.

The paper's findings and limits, for the study overall: The quantity of clinical and demographic metadata differed by source and by participant and was supplied without curation.

Compared with germline, V lacks 5 bases and J lacks 5 bases; bases without a gene match: 9. From the germline V gene, CDR1 is SGHTA and CDR2 is FQGNSA. From the cysteine up to the phenylalanine, the CDR3 has a length of 17 residues. CDR3 DNA is the only sequence kept; it has 51 bases, read in frame from the first base. Sequencing was performed on peripheral blood. Rearrangement joined TRBV7-2 to TRBJ2-1, with 13 middle bases fitting TRBD2. The sequence derives from a woman between 25 and 40 years old with active or convalescent COVID-19. This receptor carries the CDR3 CASSPQTSGGTHNEQFF. The DNA is TGTGCCAGCAGCCCCCAGACTAGCGGGGGGACCCACAATGAGCAGTTCTTC.